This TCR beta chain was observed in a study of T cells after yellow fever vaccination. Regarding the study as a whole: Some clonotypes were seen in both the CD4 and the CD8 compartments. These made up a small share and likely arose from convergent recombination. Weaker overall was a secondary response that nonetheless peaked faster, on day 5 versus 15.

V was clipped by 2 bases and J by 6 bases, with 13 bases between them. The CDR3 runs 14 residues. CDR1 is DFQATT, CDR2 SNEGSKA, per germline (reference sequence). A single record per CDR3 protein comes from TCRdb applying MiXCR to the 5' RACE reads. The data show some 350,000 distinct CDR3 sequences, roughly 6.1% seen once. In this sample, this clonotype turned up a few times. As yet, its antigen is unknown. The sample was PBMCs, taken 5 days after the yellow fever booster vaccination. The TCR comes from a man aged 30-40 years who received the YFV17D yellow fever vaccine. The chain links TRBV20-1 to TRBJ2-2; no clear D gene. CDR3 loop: CSARYVPRAGELFF. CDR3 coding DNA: TGCAGTGCTAGATACGTTCCCCGTGCCGGGGAGCTGTTTTTT.